Shown below are 8 T cell receptor beta chains from a single sample sequenced in a study of T-cell memory formation after mild COVID-19. Each CDR3 protein gets one entry after TCRdb re-called the 5' RACE reads with MiXCR. The sample comprises about 290,000 distinct CDR3 sequences, approximately 18% of which are singletons, and more than 20% rests with the top ten. Material: PBMCs or a T cell subset sorted from them (not recorded which). The receptor source for this set is a young man who had mild COVID-19 (a few samples of this study predate the infection). Cell type and time point are not known.

This sequence joins TRBV19 and TRBJ1-1, with D maybe TRBD1 (5 bases). The germline V and J ends were trimmed by 4 bases and 1 base, with 13 bases remaining between them. Germline V gene data show CDR1 as LNHDA and CDR2 as SQIVND (reference sequence). The CDR3 runs 15 residues. In DNA form, the CDR3 reads TGTGCCAGTAGTACTCAGCATGGGGGGAACACTGAAGCTTTCTTT. Amino acids: CASSTQHGGNTEAFF.

This clonotype was counted between two and nine times. The J gene is TRBJ2-1, the V gene TRBV24-1; D may be TRBD1 (6 bases). Germline V gene data show CDR1 as KGHDR and CDR2 as SFDVKD. V lost 11 bases and J lost 5, with 9 bases in between. The CDR3 is 11 amino acids. The CDR3 region is CAIKGDNEQFF. CDR3 DNA: TGTGCCATCAAGGGGGACAATGAGCAGTTCTTC.

In this sample, this clonotype turned up many times. The V and J genes are TRBV6-5 and TRBJ2-1; D uncertain. This CDR3 has 11 amino acids. Germline V gene data show CDR1 as MNHEY and CDR2 as SVGAGI. The V end lost 5 bases, the J end lost 6 bases, and 5 bases lay between the germline ends. Here the CDR3 DNA reads TGTGCCAGCAGTAAGTCCAATGAGCAGTTCTTC. It translates to CASSKSNEQFF.

There are a few counts of this clonotype. The chain uses TRBV20-1 and TRBJ2-3; D remains ambiguous. Per the germline V gene, CDR1 is DFQATT and CDR2 is SNEGSKA (reference sequence). The CDR3 is 14 residues long. V was shortened by 3 bases and J by 1 base, with 11 bases between the two germline ends. The CDR3 reads CSASWGRGTDTQYF. The CDR3 nucleotides read TGCAGTGCTAGCTGGGGTCGGGGCACAGATACGCAGTATTTT.

This clonotype occurred a few times. V and J are TRBV6-1 and TRBJ2-5; 7 nucleotides line up with TRBD1. With V trimmed by 4 bases and J by 5 bases, 13 bases remained unmatched. In germline, CDR1 is MNHNS, CDR2 SASEGT. The CDR3 loop spans 16 amino acids. CDR3 sequence: CASSVLRGQRAETQYF. The CDR3 DNA follows: TGTGCCAGCAGTGTCCTCCGGGGACAGAGGGCGGAGACCCAGTACTTC.

This clonotype was counted a few times. This sequence joins TRBV20-1 and TRBJ2-7; D is ambiguous. Germline loops: CDR1 DFQATT, CDR2 SNEGSKA (reference sequence). V lost 3 bases, J lost 5 bases, and 14 bases lay in between. This CDR3 is 13 amino acids long. The CDR3 sequence: CSASQVDENEQYV. DNA of the CDR3: TGCAGTGCTAGTCAGGTAGATGAGAACGAGCAGTACGTC.

This clonotype was recorded many times. V is TRBV29-1 and J is TRBJ2-2, with D possibly TRBD1 on 6 matching bases. CDR1 SQVTM and CDR2 ANQGSEA come from the germline V gene. The germline V and J ends were trimmed by 4 bases and 3 bases, with 15 bases remaining between them. This CDR3 has 15 residues. The DNA of the CDR3 is TGCAGCGTTGTATGGGGGCAGACTCACACCGGGGAGCTGTTTTTT. It codes for CSVVWGQTHTGELFF.

CDR3 nucleotides: TGTGCCAGCAGTCTGGGAAAGGGGAGCGGGGAGCTGTTTTTT. This sequence encodes CASSLGKGSGELFF. This chain joins TRBV4-2 and TRBJ2-2; D is possibly TRBD1 or TRBD2 (5 bases each). CDR1 LGHNA and CDR2 YNFKEQ come from the germline V gene. The CDR3 has 14 residues. The V and J ends lost 6 bases and 7 bases respectively, with 15 bases between them.